This T cell receptor beta chain is drawn from a study of control samples from healthy donors and cancer patients. V shed 0 bases, J shed 6 bases, and the junction held 9 bases outside the gene matches. Germline V gene sequence: CDR1 SGHNT, CDR2 YYREEE (reference sequence). The CDR3 length is 17 residues. Sequencing used immunoSEQ multiplex PCR; TCRdb keeps in-frame clones, though not all of them. The table lists over 150,000 clones, approximately 94% of them singletons. The source material was PBMCs. The TCR was taken from a man between 60 and 75 years old with colorectal cancer. The rearrangement joins TRBV5-4 to TRBJ2-7; 13 bases align to TRBD2. This chain's CDR3 is CASSLGLAGGQTAEQYF. The CDR3 DNA follows: TGTGCCAGCAGCTTGGGACTAGCGGGGGGCCAGACCGCCGAGCAGTACTTC.